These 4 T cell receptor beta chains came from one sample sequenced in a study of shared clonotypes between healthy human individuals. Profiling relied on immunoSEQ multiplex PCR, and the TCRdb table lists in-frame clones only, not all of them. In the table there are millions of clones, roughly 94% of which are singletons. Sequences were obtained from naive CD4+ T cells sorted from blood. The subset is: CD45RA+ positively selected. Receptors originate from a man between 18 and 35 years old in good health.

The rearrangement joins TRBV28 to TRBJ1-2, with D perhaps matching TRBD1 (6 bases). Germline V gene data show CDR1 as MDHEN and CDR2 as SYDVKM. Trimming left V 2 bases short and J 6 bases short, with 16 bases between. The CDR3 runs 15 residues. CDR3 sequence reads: CASSLGVAGAHGYTF. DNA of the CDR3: TGTGCCAGCAGTTTAGGTGTTGCAGGGGCCCATGGCTACACCTTC.

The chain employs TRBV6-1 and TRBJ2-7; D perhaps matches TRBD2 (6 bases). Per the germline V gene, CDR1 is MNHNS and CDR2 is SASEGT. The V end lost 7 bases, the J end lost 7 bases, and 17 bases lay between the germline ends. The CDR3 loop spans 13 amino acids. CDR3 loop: CASIRGTTKEQYF. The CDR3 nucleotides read TGTGCCAGCATTCGCGGGACCACCAAGGAGCAGTACTTC.

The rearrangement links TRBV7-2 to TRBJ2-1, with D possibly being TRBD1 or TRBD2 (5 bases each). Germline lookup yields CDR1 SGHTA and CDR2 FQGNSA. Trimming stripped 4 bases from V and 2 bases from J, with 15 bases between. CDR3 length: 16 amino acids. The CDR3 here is CASSSRGTKAYNEQFF. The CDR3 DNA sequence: TGTGCCAGCAGCTCGCGTGGGACCAAAGCCTACAATGAGCAGTTCTTC.

The CDR3: CASSEQGGGQETQYF. In DNA form, the CDR3 reads TGTGCCAGCAGTGAACAAGGAGGGGGGCAAGAGACCCAGTACTTC. The V and J genes are TRBV6-1 and TRBJ2-5; D is tentatively TRBD1 or TRBD2 (6 bases each). Trimming took off 2 bases at V and 2 bases at J, with 12 bases between the two ends. The CDR3 runs to 15 residues. The germline gives CDR1 MNHNS, CDR2 SASEGT.